This TCR beta chain was identified in a study of blood T cell repertoires in COVID-19. Cohort 3 recovery required two negative PCRs, clearance, or symptom resolution. Source study methods: Reference gene primers were amplified, and this amplification served to estimate nucleated cell counts. The method was immunoSEQ multiplex PCR; TCRdb's version includes in-frame clones alone and lacks a portion of them. V and J calls and clone size follow that table, whereas D and trimming were derived from the DNA. The profile shows more than 200,000 clones, 70% to 90% of them singletons. This CDR3 spans 20 amino acids. V was clipped by 2 bases and J by 1 base; unmatched bases: 18. Germline lookup yields CDR1 SGHRS and CDR2 YFSETQ.

Material: PBMCs or T cells enriched from blood (not recorded which). The TCR was taken from a man aged 35-49 years who had recovered from COVID-19. This chain links TRBV5-1 with TRBJ2-1; 7 bases align to TRBD2. CDR3 nucleotides: TGCGCCAGCAGCTTTCCTCGGACCGCCCCGGAGGGAGGGTCCTACAATGAGCAGTTCTTC. Protein sequence: CASSFPRTAPEGGSYNEQFF.